This T cell receptor beta chain originates from a study of blood T cell repertoires in COVID-19. About the study: Sites across the United States, Italy and Spain contributed samples from acute and convalescent COVID-19. Sources were T cells, B-cell-depleted T cells, or PBMCs; the material itself was cDNA or gDNA.

In the original workflow: By means of reference gene primer amplification, nucleated cell counts were estimated. Here immunoSEQ multiplex PCR was the method, and the copy in TCRdb shows in-frame clones only, minus some. Clone size and V and J calls were adopted from that table, with D and trimming inferred from the DNA. In the table there are around 110,000 clones, about 82% of which are singletons. The clonotype comes from a man aged 60 to 69 with active or convalescent COVID-19. The sample comprised peripheral blood.

The CDR3 DNA sequence: TGTGCCAGCAGTGGCAGGACTAGAAACACCGGGGAGCTGTTTTTT. It yields the protein CASSGRTRNTGELFF. The V and J genes are TRBV27 and TRBJ2-2; TRBD2 matches at 7 bases. This CDR3 has 15 amino acids. CDR1 MNHEY and CDR2 SMNVEV come from the germline V gene (reference sequence). Trimming at V came to 5 bases and at J to 2 bases, leaving 5 bases not matched to a gene.